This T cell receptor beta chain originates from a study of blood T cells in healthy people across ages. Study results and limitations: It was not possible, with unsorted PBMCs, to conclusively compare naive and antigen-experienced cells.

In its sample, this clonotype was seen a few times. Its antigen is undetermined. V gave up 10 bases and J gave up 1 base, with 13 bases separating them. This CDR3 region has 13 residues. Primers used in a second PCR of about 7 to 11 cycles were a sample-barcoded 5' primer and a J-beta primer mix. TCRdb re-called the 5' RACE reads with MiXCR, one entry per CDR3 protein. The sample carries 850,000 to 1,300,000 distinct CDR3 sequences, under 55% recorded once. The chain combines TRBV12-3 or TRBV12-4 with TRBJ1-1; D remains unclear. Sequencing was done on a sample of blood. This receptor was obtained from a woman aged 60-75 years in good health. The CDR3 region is CAILGSGNTEAFF. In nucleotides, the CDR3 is TGTGCCATCCTCGGTTCGGGGAACACTGAAGCTTTCTTT.